This passage covers 28 T cell receptor beta chains from one sample sequenced in a study of CD8+CD57+ T cells in acquired aplastic anemia. Patients picked for sequencing had shown CD8+CD57+ cell expansion detected by flow cytometry. Genomic DNA templated the TCR beta VDJ and CDR3 profiling. TCRdb reprocessed the reads with MiXCR, giving one entry per CDR3 protein. The sample lists nearly 60,000 distinct CDR3 sequences; roughly three fifths were seen once. The sequencing input was sorted CD4+, CD8+, or CD8+CD57+ T cells (not recorded which) from PBMCs. The receptors were gathered from a human donor with aplastic anemia.

This clonotype was detected only a few times. This chain uses TRBV10-2 with TRBJ2-1; D gene unclear. CDR1 is WSHSY and CDR2 is SAAADI in the germline V gene. Deletions cut 0 bases from V and 8 bases from J, with 11 bases between. CDR3 size: 14 residues. The chain's CDR3 is CASSESREVDEQFF. In DNA form, the CDR3 reads TGCGCCAGCAGTGAGTCGCGAGAGGTAGATGAGCAGTTCTTC.

CDR3 in amino acids: CASMQSLRYEQCV. CDR3 bases: TGTGCCAGCATGCAGTCTTTAAGGTACGAGCAGTGCGTC. The genes are TRBV7-8 and TRBJ2-7, with D uncertain. The CDR3 is made up of 13 amino acids. Looked up from germline, CDR1 is SGHVS and CDR2 is FQNEAQ.

V and J are TRBV15 and TRBJ2-7, with 7 bases that match TRBD1. The germline CDR1 and CDR2 sequences are LNHNV and YYDKDF (reference sequence). The CDR3 loop spans 13 amino acids. With V trimmed by 0 bases and J by 6 bases, 2 bases remained unmatched. CDR3 loop: CATSRDTGVEQYF. Here the CDR3 DNA reads TGTGCCACCAGCAGAGACACAGGGGTCGAGCAGTACTTC.

The chain employs TRBV20-1 and TRBJ1-6, with 9 bases fitting TRBD1. The V segment lost 6 bases and the J segment 10 bases; nucleotides outside the gene matches: 10. The CDR3 runs to 14 residues. The germline gives CDR1 DFQATT, CDR2 SNEGSKA (reference sequence). The CDR3 region has the DNA TGCAGTGCCCGACCGGGACAGGGTAAATCACCCCTCCACTTT. This codes for CSARPGQGKSPLHF.

The rearrangement joins TRBV20-1 to TRBJ1-1; the D is unclear. The CDR3 is 14 amino acids. Germline CDR1 and CDR2: DFQATT and SNEGSKA (reference sequence). With 3 bases removed from V and 0 bases from J, the gap between germline ends came to 11 bases. The DNA of the CDR3 is TGCAGTGCTAGGTCCGGGTCCATGAACACTGAAGCTTTCTTT. Its translation is CSARSGSMNTEAFF.

This clonotype appeared many times. The rearrangement uses TRBV5-1 and TRBJ1-1; tentative D call: TRBD1 (5 bases). The V gene lost 4 bases and the J gene lost 4 bases, with 14 bases spanning the gap. This CDR3 spans 14 amino acids. Per germline, CDR1 SGHRS and CDR2 YFSETQ. CDR3 loop: CASSLTGSGTEAFF. CDR3 coding DNA: TGCGCCAGCAGCCTTACAGGTTCTGGCACTGAAGCTTTCTTT.

The chain is built from TRBV19 and TRBJ1-5, with a possible D match to TRBD1 (5 bases). Trimming took 3 bases from V and 0 from J, leaving 6 bases between them. Germline V gene data show CDR1 as LNHDA and CDR2 as SQIVND (reference sequence). The CDR3 is 14 amino acids. This CDR3 reads CASSMTDSNQPQHF. As DNA, the CDR3 is TGTGCCAGTAGTATGACAGATAGCAATCAGCCCCAGCATTTT.

Notes on this clonotype: The CDR3 does not end in the conserved phenylalanine or tryptophan, so this is likely a read error. The limits of the CDR3 on the DNA are not certain, so only TCRdb's listed CDR3 is given. The chain has TRBV20-1 and TRBJ1-4; the DNA was not compared with TRBD1, the D call given in the table. Looked up from germline, CDR1 is DFQATT and CDR2 is SNEGSKA (reference sequence). The CDR3 is 13 amino acids long, termini counted. CDR3 region: CSARDYRGEKPFL.

Points on this clonotype: One end of the junction fails to match germline, which may point to a read error. The chain has TRBV4-1 and TRBJ2-7; TRBD1 aligns across 8 bases. The CDR3 runs 13 residues. Germline CDR1 reads MGHRA; CDR2 reads YSYEKL. The CDR3, as DNA: TGCGCCAGCAGCCAAGATCGGGACAGGATCGTGCACTTC. Protein: CASSQDRDRIVHF.

This clonotype is medium-sized. The V call is TRBV7-9, the J call TRBJ2-1; D may be TRBD1 (5 bases). V gave up 5 bases and J gave up 3 bases, with 8 bases separating them. Germline lookup yields CDR1 SEHNR and CDR2 FQNEAQ (reference sequence). CDR3 length: 13 amino acids. The CDR3 sequence: CASSPDSYNEQFF. CDR3 DNA: TGTGCCAGCAGCCCCGACAGCTACAATGAGCAGTTCTTC.

V gene TRBV29-1 combines with J gene TRBJ1-2, with TRBD1 as a possible D gene (5 bases). Trimming stripped 3 bases from V and 4 bases from J, with 9 bases between. The germline CDR1 and CDR2 sequences are SQVTM and ANQGSEA. The CDR3 totals 12 residues. CDR3 sequence (DNA): TGCAGCGTTGAGGTGGGGGGCTATGGCTACACCTTC. Translating gives CSVEVGGYGYTF.

Written as DNA, the CDR3 is TGCAGCGTTAGGGACAGGGGCTCCTACAATGAGCAGTTCTTC. Amino acid sequence: CSVRDRGSYNEQFF. The V gene is TRBV29-1, the J gene TRBJ2-1, with 10 bases fitting TRBD1. The CDR3 has 14 residues. From germline, CDR1 is SQVTM and CDR2 ANQGSEA. Trimming at V came to 5 bases and at J to 0 bases, leaving 1 base not matched to a gene.

With regard to this clonotype: Since a much larger clone is just one base distant, this may be a read error. V usage is TRBV9 and J usage is TRBJ2-1, with D unresolved. V gave up 2 bases and J gave up 5 bases, with 14 bases separating them. Germline V CDR1 and CDR2: SGDLS, YYNGEE. The CDR3 is 15 amino acids. CDR3 DNA: TGTGCCAGCAGCGTGAGTGTCCCCCCCCACAATGAGCAGTTCTTC. It yields the protein CASSVSVPPHNEQFF.

This clonotype was detected ten times or more. CDR3 amino acids: CSARSSEDSWGTGELFF. The DNA of the CDR3 is TGCAGTGCTAGGAGTTCTGAGGATTCCTGGGGTACCGGGGAGCTGTTTTTT. The J gene is TRBJ2-2, the V gene TRBV20-1; no firm D call. This CDR3 is 17 amino acids long. Between the trimmed V and J ends, which lost 3 bases and 5 bases, there was a span of 22 bases. CDR1 is DFQATT and CDR2 is SNEGSKA in the germline V gene (reference sequence).

V usage is TRBV7-9 and J usage is TRBJ1-3; no reliable D call. The CDR3 is 13 residues long. CDR1 and CDR2 from the germline V gene are SEHNR and FQNEAQ (reference sequence). Between the trimmed V and J ends, which lost 5 bases and 0 bases, there was a span of 5 bases. The CDR3 DNA reads TGTGCCAGCAGCAGGAGCTCTGGAAACACCATATATTTT. Encoded protein: CASSRSSGNTIYF.

This clonotype is termed large (0.1 to 1%). The V gene is TRBV7-8, the J gene TRBJ2-5; D may correspond to TRBD1 or TRBD2 (5 bases each). The CDR3 has 15 residues. Trimming pared 7 bases from V and 7 bases from J, leaving 22 bases between. Germline V CDR1 and CDR2: SGHVS, FQNEAQ. The CDR3: CASIDRQTPRGTQYF. The CDR3 DNA reads TGTGCCAGCATCGACCGACAGACACCTCGGGGGACCCAGTACTTC. The complete variable domain, with remaining parts taken from reference TRBV7-8 and TRBJ2-5, reads GAGVSQSPRYKVAKRGQDVALRCDPISGHVSLFWYQQALGQGPEFLTYFQNEAQLDKSGLPSDRFFAERPEGSVSTLKIQRTQQEDSAVYLCASIDRQTPRGTQYFGPGTRLLVL.

The gene calls are TRBV2 and TRBJ1-1; D gene ambiguous. The CDR3 runs 13 residues. Looked up from germline, CDR1 is SNHLY and CDR2 is FYNNEI. Between the trimmed V and J ends, which lost 6 bases and 0 bases, there was a span of 8 bases. The DNA of the CDR3 is TGTGCCAGCAGGGTCACAATGAACACTGAAGCTTTCTTT. It encodes CASRVTMNTEAFF.

V and J are TRBV4-2 and TRBJ2-3; a weak D match, TRBD2 (7 bases). Trimming stripped 4 bases from V and 4 bases from J, with 9 bases between. Germline V gene sequence: CDR1 LGHNA, CDR2 YNFKEQ. The CDR3 runs 13 residues. CDR3 sequence: CASSRGGADTQYF. The CDR3 bases are TGTGCCAGCAGCCGAGGGGGGGCAGATACGCAGTATTTT.

This clonotype was counted ten times or more. The V gene is TRBV6-1, the J gene TRBJ2-1; TRBD2 is a possible D gene (5 bases). The CDR3 totals 15 residues. V gave up 0 bases and J gave up 7 bases, with 13 bases separating them. Germline CDR1 is MNHNS and CDR2 is SASEGT. In DNA, the CDR3 is TGTGCCAGCAGTGAAGCTGAGGACGGGGTAAATGAGCAGTTCTTC. Protein sequence: CASSEAEDGVNEQFF.

Regarding this clonotype: Since a much larger clone is just one base distant, this may be a read error. The V call is TRBV20-1, the J call TRBJ2-1, with 10 bases identical to TRBD2. Germline CDR1 is DFQATT and CDR2 is SNEGSKA (reference sequence). CDR3 length equals 15 residues. Trimming took 3 bases from V and 8 from J; bases not matched to a gene: 10. CDR3 in amino acids: CSARPLAGAGDEQFF. For the CDR3, the DNA is TGCAGTGCTAGGCCGCTAGCGGGGGCAGGGGATGAGCAGTTCTTC.

This chain uses TRBV25-1 with TRBJ2-4; D is uncertain. The V gene lost 2 bases and the J gene lost 8 bases, with 4 bases spanning the gap. CDR3 length: 11 residues. The V gene's germline CDR1 is MGHDK and CDR2 SYGVNS. The CDR3 DNA is TGTGCCAGCAGTGAACGCGACATTCAGTACTTC. Translating gives CASSERDIQYF.

The rearrangement uses TRBV10-3 and TRBJ1-1, with a possible D match to TRBD1 (5 bases). Trimming shortened V by 4 bases and J by 4 bases, and 10 bases separated the two germline ends. The CDR3 has 13 amino acids. Germline CDR1 reads ENHRY; CDR2 reads SYGVKD. This CDR3 reads CAISGGVGTEAFF. The CDR3 DNA follows: TGTGCCATCAGTGGAGGGGTAGGCACTGAAGCTTTCTTT.

This clonotype appeared once. The V call is TRBV10-3, the J call TRBJ1-2; TRBD1 matches at 7 bases. The germline V gene encodes CDR1 ENHRY and CDR2 SYGVKD. V shed 6 bases and J 2 bases; nucleotides not matched to a gene: 0. The length of the CDR3 is 12 residues. The CDR3 nucleotides read TGTGCCATCAGGACAGGGAACTATGGCTACACCTTC. The encoded protein is CAIRTGNYGYTF.

This clonotype occurred many times. The chain carries TRBV10-1 and TRBJ2-4; 10 bases align to TRBD1. Trimming took 3 bases from V and 10 from J; bases not matched to a gene: 3. CDR1 is WNHNN and CDR2 is SYGVQD in the germline V gene (reference sequence). CDR3 length: 13 amino acids. CDR3 sequence (DNA): TGCGCCAGCAGTGAACGGGACAGGGGAATTCAGTACTTC. Translation: CASSERDRGIQYF.

The chain recombines TRBV7-2 with TRBJ2-7; D not resolved. The V gene's germline CDR1 is SGHTA and CDR2 FQGNSA. CDR3 length equals 15 residues. The germline V and J ends were trimmed by 4 bases and 4 bases, with 17 bases remaining between them. CDR3 amino acids: CASSSTHYTSYEQYF. The CDR3 nucleotides are TGTGCCAGCAGCTCCACTCACTACACATCGTACGAGCAGTACTTC.

As to this clonotype: The conserved final phenylalanine or tryptophan is absent from the CDR3, which likely points to a read error. V gene TRBV7-2 combines with J gene TRBJ2-7, with D perhaps TRBD1 or TRBD2 (5 bases each). Germline V gene sequence: CDR1 SGHTA, CDR2 FQGNSA. The V end lost 1 base, the J end lost 6 bases, and 13 bases lay between the germline ends. The CDR3 totals 14 residues. CDR3 sequence (DNA): TGTGCCAGCAGCTTAGGGGGACCGGTCGGCGAGCAGTACGCC. Translation gives CASSLGGPVGEQYA.

This clonotype showed up many times. The chain combines TRBV9 with TRBJ1-1; maybe TRBD1 (5 bases). The CDR3 totals 14 residues. CDR1 and CDR2 (germline): SGDLS, YYNGEE. The V end was cut by 0 bases, the J end by 5 bases, with 11 bases between. The CDR3 loop reads CASSVAVGGTEAFF. The DNA of the CDR3 is TGTGCCAGCAGCGTAGCCGTGGGGGGAACTGAAGCTTTCTTT.

Only a few counts were recorded for this clonotype. The V gene is TRBV29-1, the J gene TRBJ1-6; TRBD1 is a possible D gene (5 bases). This CDR3 contains 13 residues. V was clipped by 7 bases and J by 10 bases, with 17 bases between them. Germline assignment: CDR1 SQVTM and CDR2 ANQGSEA. CDR3 DNA sequence: TGCAGCGCTAAGGAGGTTCAGGGATCACCCCTCCACTTT. This codes for CSAKEVQGSPLHF.